Listed below are T cell receptor beta chains from one sample, sequenced in a study of T cell repertoires in cytomegalovirus infection. MiXCR, run by TCRdb on the reads, gives a single entry per CDR3 protein. The sample records hundreds of thousands of distinct CDR3 sequences, approximately 32% being singletons. The sequenced sample consisted of PBMCs. The receptors originated from a human donor in good health (CMV status not recorded). Some clones in this sample may be carry-over from other donors' samples. The CDR3 runs from the conserved cysteine through the conserved F or W. Each record gives: D gene, J gene, clone size, V gene, CDR3 DNA, CDR3 protein. A D gene is named only where the DNA matches it firmly. Size is stated for part of the rows, as once, few or many counts, or as a class when the clone is expanded.

d_gene: NA; j_gene: TRBJ1-1; abundance: NA; v_gene: TRBV4-1; CDR3nt: TGCGCCAGCAGCCAAGATTTGGGCGGTAGAACTGAAGCTTTCTTT; CDR3aa: CASSQDLGGRTEAFF
d_gene: TRBD1; j_gene: TRBJ1-5; abundance: NA; v_gene: TRBV4-2; CDR3nt: TGTGCCAGCAGCCAAGATTTCGAGGGGGCCGATCAGCCCCAGCATTTT; CDR3aa: CASSQDFEGADQPQHF
d_gene: NA; j_gene: TRBJ2-3; abundance: few; v_gene: TRBV29-1; CDR3nt: TGCAGCACCCGGGGCAGCGACACAGATACGCAGTATTTT; CDR3aa: CSTRGSDTDTQYF
d_gene: NA; j_gene: TRBJ2-7; abundance: NA; v_gene: TRBV28; CDR3nt: TGTGCCAGCACCCTCTCGGGGTACGAGCAGTACTTC; CDR3aa: CASTLSGYEQYF
d_gene: NA; j_gene: TRBJ2-1; abundance: many; v_gene: TRBV12-3/TRBV12-4; CDR3nt: TGTGCCAGCAGTTTATCATCGGGACATGTGGGGTTTAGGCAGTTCTTC; CDR3aa: CASSLSSGHVGFRQFF
d_gene: NA; j_gene: TRBJ1-1; abundance: NA; v_gene: TRBV6-4; CDR3nt: TGTGCCAGCAGTGTCGCGATCGGACTCCACACTGAAGCTTTCTTT; CDR3aa: CASSVAIGLHTEAFF
d_gene: TRBD2; j_gene: TRBJ2-7; abundance: few; v_gene: TRBV7-3; CDR3nt: TGTGCCAGCAGCTTATCGGCTAGCGGACCCTACGAGCAGTACTTC; CDR3aa: CASSLSASGPYEQYF
d_gene: NA; j_gene: TRBJ2-5; abundance: few; v_gene: TRBV24-1; CDR3nt: TGTGCCACCAGTGAGCAGGGGTCTGAGGAGACCCAGTACTTC; CDR3aa: CATSEQGSEETQYF
d_gene: NA; j_gene: TRBJ1-2; abundance: few; v_gene: TRBV6-6; CDR3nt: TGTGCCAGCAGTAACCGAGGCAGGGATTATGGCTACACCTTC; CDR3aa: CASSNRGRDYGYTF
d_gene: NA; j_gene: TRBJ2-5; abundance: few; v_gene: TRBV6-1; CDR3nt: TGTGCCAGCAGCCTGACCCAGCAAGAGACCCAGTACTTC; CDR3aa: CASSLTQQETQYF
d_gene: NA; j_gene: TRBJ2-3; abundance: many; v_gene: TRBV7-3; CDR3nt: TGTGCCAGCAGCTTAACGGTCTCAGATACGCAGTATTTT; CDR3aa: CASSLTVSDTQYF
d_gene: NA; j_gene: TRBJ2-5; abundance: many; v_gene: TRBV6-6; CDR3nt: TGTGCCAGCAGTTTACTAGACCTCCGGGAGACCCAGTACTTC; CDR3aa: CASSLLDLRETQYF
d_gene: TRBD1; j_gene: TRBJ2-1; abundance: NA; v_gene: TRBV2; CDR3nt: TGTGCCAGCTTAGACAGGGGGAATGAGCAGTTCTTC; CDR3aa: CASLDRGNEQFF
d_gene: NA; j_gene: TRBJ2-1; abundance: NA; v_gene: TRBV5-1; CDR3nt: TGCGCCAGCAGCCCGTGGACCGGCCTGGCAGCTTATGAGCAGTTCTTC; CDR3aa: CASSPWTGLAAYEQFF
d_gene: NA; j_gene: TRBJ2-1; abundance: few; v_gene: TRBV4-1; CDR3nt: TGCGCCAGCAGCGCACCAACAGGGACTAATGAGCAGTTCTTC; CDR3aa: CASSAPTGTNEQFF
d_gene: TRBD2; j_gene: TRBJ2-5; abundance: NA; v_gene: TRBV28; CDR3nt: TGTGCCAGCAGTGCTGGACTAGCGGGGTTGGAGACCCAGTACTTC; CDR3aa: CASSAGLAGLETQYF
d_gene: TRBD1; j_gene: TRBJ2-3; abundance: NA; v_gene: TRBV12-5; CDR3nt: TGTGCCTCGGGTAGAGGGACAGGGACCTCCGATACGCAGTATTTT; CDR3aa: CASGRGTGTSDTQYF
d_gene: TRBD1; j_gene: TRBJ1-1; abundance: NA; v_gene: TRBV27; CDR3nt: TGTGCCAGCAGGTTATTGGACAGGCGCGACACTGAAGCTTTCTTT; CDR3aa: CASRLLDRRDTEAFF
d_gene: TRBD2; j_gene: TRBJ2-5; abundance: NA; v_gene: TRBV6-1; CDR3nt: TGTGCCAGCAGTATACAAGCGGGAAAAGAGACCCAGTACTTC; CDR3aa: CASSIQAGKETQYF
d_gene: TRBD1; j_gene: TRBJ1-2; abundance: NA; v_gene: TRBV6-1; CDR3nt: TGTGCCAGCAGCCTACAGGGGGCGGGTGGCTACACCTTC; CDR3aa: CASSLQGAGGYTF
d_gene: NA; j_gene: TRBJ2-1; abundance: few; v_gene: TRBV12-3/TRBV12-4; CDR3nt: TGTGCCAGCAGTTTTGTGTCCCACAATGAGCAGTTCTTC; CDR3aa: CASSFVSHNEQFF
d_gene: NA; j_gene: TRBJ1-1; abundance: many; v_gene: TRBV7-3; CDR3nt: TGTGCCAGCAGCTTAAAGGGGCGCCTAATCCATACTGAAGCTTTCTTT; CDR3aa: CASSLKGRLIHTEAFF
d_gene: NA; j_gene: TRBJ2-2; abundance: NA; v_gene: TRBV15; CDR3nt: TGTGCCACCAGCAGGTCGAGGATAGGGGAGCTGTTTTTT; CDR3aa: CATSRSRIGELFF
d_gene: NA; j_gene: TRBJ2-7; abundance: NA; v_gene: TRBV7-9; CDR3nt: TGTGCCAGCAGCTTAGCATCCGTTGGGGCGGTCGAGCAGTACTTC; CDR3aa: CASSLASVGAVEQYF
d_gene: NA; j_gene: TRBJ1-1; abundance: NA; v_gene: TRBV7-2; CDR3nt: TGTGCCAGCAGCTTGCAGGCGCGCACTGAAGCTTTCTTT; CDR3aa: CASSLQARTEAFF
d_gene: NA; j_gene: TRBJ2-1; abundance: NA; v_gene: TRBV4-1; CDR3nt: TGCGCCAGCAGCCAAGGGTTCGACAATGAGCAGTTCTTC; CDR3aa: CASSQGFDNEQFF
d_gene: NA; j_gene: TRBJ2-7; abundance: once; v_gene: TRBV28; CDR3nt: TGTGCCAGCAGCGACCAGGGTAGTGCCTACGAGCAGTACTTC; CDR3aa: CASSDQGSAYEQYF
d_gene: NA; j_gene: TRBJ1-4; abundance: many; v_gene: TRBV7-8; CDR3nt: TGTGCCAGCAGCGGGAACCGTGATGAAAAACTGTTTTTT; CDR3aa: CASSGNRDEKLFF
d_gene: TRBD1; j_gene: TRBJ2-6; abundance: NA; v_gene: TRBV11-2; CDR3nt: TGTGCCAGCAGCTTGTACCCAGGGGGAACTGGGGCCAACGTCCTGACTTTC; CDR3aa: CASSLYPGGTGANVLTF
d_gene: TRBD2; j_gene: TRBJ2-1; abundance: many; v_gene: TRBV6-1; CDR3nt: TGTGCCAGCAGCTCACACCGGGGGGGGTCCTACAATGAGCAGTTCTTC; CDR3aa: CASSSHRGGSYNEQFF
d_gene: NA; j_gene: TRBJ1-5; abundance: NA; v_gene: TRBV4-1; CDR3nt: TGCGCCAGCAGCCAATCCCCAGGGTTGTTACAGCCCCAGCATTTT; CDR3aa: CASSQSPGLLQPQHF
d_gene: NA; j_gene: TRBJ2-2; abundance: NA; v_gene: TRBV24-1; CDR3nt: TGTGCCACCAGTGATTTGCACACCGGGGAGCTGTTTTTT; CDR3aa: CATSDLHTGELFF
d_gene: TRBD1; j_gene: TRBJ1-2; abundance: NA; v_gene: TRBV19; CDR3nt: TGTGCCAGTAGTACCCCCACCGGACAGGGAGACTATGGCTACACCTTC; CDR3aa: CASSTPTGQGDYGYTF
d_gene: TRBD2; j_gene: TRBJ2-1; abundance: NA; v_gene: TRBV27; CDR3nt: TGTGCCAGCAGTCCCGGGGTAGCGGGGGGATACAATGAGCAGTTCTTC; CDR3aa: CASSPGVAGGYNEQFF
d_gene: TRBD1; j_gene: TRBJ1-5; abundance: many; v_gene: TRBV7-8; CDR3nt: TGTGCCAGCAGCTCGTTACAGGGGGCCCTCAATCAGCCCCAGCATTTT; CDR3aa: CASSSLQGALNQPQHF
d_gene: NA; j_gene: TRBJ1-1; abundance: NA; v_gene: TRBV6-2/TRBV6-3; CDR3nt: TGTGCCAGCAAGAGGGGCAGGGGTGGAACTGAAGCTTTCTTT; CDR3aa: CASKRGRGGTEAFF
d_gene: NA; j_gene: TRBJ1-5; abundance: NA; v_gene: TRBV7-8; CDR3nt: TGTGCCAGCAGCTTATTTAGTGTTGGGGGAGGACATCAGCCCCAGCATTTT; CDR3aa: CASSLFSVGGGHQPQHF
d_gene: TRBD2; j_gene: TRBJ2-1; abundance: NA; v_gene: TRBV7-2; CDR3nt: TGTGCCAGCAGCTTCGATCGGGGGACTAGTGTTGAGCAGTTCTTC; CDR3aa: CASSFDRGTSVEQFF
d_gene: NA; j_gene: TRBJ2-2; abundance: NA; v_gene: TRBV7-3; CDR3nt: TGTGCCAGCAGCTTAACGGCCGGAGTCGGGGAGCTGTTTTTT; CDR3aa: CASSLTAGVGELFF
d_gene: NA; j_gene: TRBJ2-3; abundance: NA; v_gene: TRBV19; CDR3nt: TGTGCCAGTAGTCCAGGGACAAAGAGCACAGATACGCAGTATTTT; CDR3aa: CASSPGTKSTDTQYF
d_gene: NA; j_gene: TRBJ2-7; abundance: NA; v_gene: TRBV7-8; CDR3nt: TGTGCCAGCCCCCCATGGACAGAATGCGAGCAGTACTTC; CDR3aa: CASPPWTECEQYF
d_gene: NA; j_gene: TRBJ1-2; abundance: NA; v_gene: TRBV6-6; CDR3nt: TGTGCCAGCAGCAGCGGCGGTTACGGGCGCTACACCTTC; CDR3aa: CASSSGGYGRYTF
d_gene: TRBD1; j_gene: TRBJ1-2; abundance: many; v_gene: TRBV4-1; CDR3nt: TGCGCCAGCAGCCAACCCGCACAGGGGGCTTATGGCTACACCTTC; CDR3aa: CASSQPAQGAYGYTF
d_gene: TRBD2; j_gene: TRBJ2-7; abundance: few; v_gene: TRBV7-3; CDR3nt: TGTGCCAGCAGCTTAAGTTCCGGACTAGCTTACGAGCAGTACTTC; CDR3aa: CASSLSSGLAYEQYF
d_gene: NA; j_gene: TRBJ2-1; abundance: few; v_gene: TRBV20-1; CDR3nt: TGCAGTGCTAGAGTCGGGGCTGTTGAGCAGTTCTTC; CDR3aa: CSARVGAVEQFF